The T cell receptor beta chain described here comes from a study of blood T cell repertoires in COVID-19. Germline assignment: CDR1 WSHSY and CDR2 SAAADI. Trimming removed 6 bases from V and 4 bases from J, with 6 bases in between. The CDR3 sequence is 12 residues long. Authors' methods: Estimation of nucleated cell counts was performed using reference gene primer amplification. Produced via immunoSEQ multiplex PCR; TCRdb's table is partial and in-frame only. That table is the source of V, J and clone size, and D and trimming were worked out from the DNA. The sample holds tens of thousands of clones; roughly 90% are singletons and the top ten take around 5.5%.

This clonotype was obtained from a man at least 80 years old in a cohort sampled during active COVID-19. V is TRBV10-2 and J is TRBJ2-2, with D perhaps TRBD1 (5 bases). Sequenced input: peripheral blood. The CDR3 loop reads CASSQGTGELFF. The CDR3 region has the DNA TGCGCCAGCAGCCAGGGCACCGGGGAGCTGTTTTTT.